This record looks at one T cell receptor (beta chain) sequence and its context. The authors isolated total RNA from whole blood without sorting T cells. In eight separate reactions per sample, cDNA was generated. Addition of UMIs with a 6-nucleotide sample barcode was achieved by template switching. The authors ran two nested PCRs of about 15 and 9 cycles on TCRalpha and TCRbeta cDNA. TCRdb reanalyzed the 5' RACE reads and collapses them to one entry per CDR3 protein, without DNA. Recorded here are some 150,000 distinct CDR3 sequences; the top ten clones represent roughly 2.4%. The sample originates from a study of monozygotic twins with inflammatory bowel disease. There are 16 residues in the CDR3. CDR1 is LNHDA, CDR2 SQIVND, per germline (reference sequence).

J is TRBJ2-7 and V is TRBV19. The TCR originated in a human donor with ulcerative colitis or Crohn's disease, or a healthy co-twin of an affected twin (not recorded which). Sequenced input: blood. Here the CDR3 reads CASSIDTRQSSYEQYF.